The rows below give T cell receptor beta chains drawn from one sample of a study of blood T cell repertoires in COVID-19. Profiled with immunoSEQ multiplex PCR; TCRdb holds only in-frame clones, not every one. The sample consists of approximately 320,000 clones, roughly 89% of them appearing once. The sample taken for sequencing was PBMCs or T cells enriched from blood (not recorded which). Source of these receptors: a woman under 30 who had recovered from COVID-19. Each CDR3 is given with its conserved first and last residue. The D gene is left open where the match is weak. Size tells how often a clone was seen (once, few, many) or the class of an expanded clone, and some rows leave it out.

cdr3_aa	cdr3_nt	d_call	j_call	clone_size	v_call
CASRPTAGGETQYF	TGTGCCAGCAGGCCCACCGCGGGGGGTGAGACCCAGTACTTC	TRBD2	TRBJ2-5	.	TRBV2
CASSLAGAGTNYGYTF	TGTGCCAGCAGCTTAGCTGGGGCAGGAACTAACTATGGCTACACCTTC	.	TRBJ1-2	.	TRBV7-2
CASSLLQGEETQYF	TGTGCCAGCAGCCTACTACAGGGAGAGGAGACCCAGTACTTC	.	TRBJ2-5	.	TRBV5-5
CASSHLRVEETQYF	TGTGCCAGCAGCCATTTGAGGGTCGAGGAGACCCAGTACTTC	.	TRBJ2-5	.	TRBV3-1/TRBV3-2
CASSPRVAGGITGELFF	TGTGCCAGTAGTCCTAGGGTAGCGGGAGGGATAACCGGGGAGCTGTTTTTT	TRBD2	TRBJ2-2	.	TRBV19
CASSQIRGAGNTIYF	TGTGCCAGCAGTCAAATCAGGGGCGCTGGAAACACCATATATTTT	.	TRBJ1-3	few	TRBV14
CASSLQGTDEKLFF	TGTGCCAGCAGTCTACAGGGAACAGATGAAAAACTGTTTTTT	.	TRBJ1-4	.	TRBV6-5
CASSQGTGFSEKLFF	TGCGCCAGCAGCCAAGGTACAGGGTTCTCGGAAAAACTGTTTTTT	.	TRBJ1-4	.	TRBV4-3
CASSLTGSPGANVLTF	TGCGCCAGCAGCTTGACAGGGAGCCCTGGGGCCAACGTCCTGACTTTC	.	TRBJ2-6	few	TRBV5-1
CASSQTDQPQHF	TGTGCCAGCAGTCAAACAGATCAGCCCCAGCATTTT	.	TRBJ1-5	few	TRBV28
CAWSVSGGNQPQHF	TGTGCCTGGAGTGTAAGTGGAGGCAATCAGCCCCAGCATTTT	.	TRBJ1-5	.	TRBV30
CASSPHREPPNEQYF	TGTGCCAGTAGTCCCCACAGGGAGCCACCCAACGAGCAGTACTTC	.	TRBJ2-7	.	TRBV19
CASSLVGREAMAGELFF	TGTGCCAGCAGCTTAGTTGGGCGGGAGGCCATGGCCGGGGAGCTGTTTTTT	TRBD2	TRBJ2-2	few	TRBV7-9
CAISASGSSNTGELFF	TGTGCCATCAGTGCTAGCGGGAGCTCGAACACCGGGGAGCTGTTTTTT	TRBD2	TRBJ2-2	once	TRBV10-3
CASRHLVEQDYEQYF	TGTGCCAGCAGACACTTGGTGGAACAGGATTACGAGCAGTACTTC	.	TRBJ2-7	.	TRBV5-8
CASSHTGASRTEAFF	TGTGCCAGCAGTCACACAGGGGCTTCGAGGACTGAAGCTTTCTTT	TRBD1	TRBJ1-1	.	TRBV6-5
CASSLAAAGQPQHF	TGTGCCAGCAGTTTGGCTGCCGCGGGTCAGCCCCAGCATTTT	.	TRBJ1-5	.	TRBV28
CASSLGRLAGLGPTDTQYF	TGTGCCAGCAGCTTGGGGCGACTAGCGGGGTTAGGTCCCACAGATACGCAGTATTTT	TRBD2	TRBJ2-3	.	TRBV5-5
CATQTSITLTDTQYF	TGTGCCACGCAGACTAGTATCACTCTCACAGATACGCAGTATTTT	.	TRBJ2-3	.	TRBV7-6
CASSYRTGTHTEAFF	TGTGCCAGCAGTTACCGAACCGGGACACACACTGAAGCTTTCTTT	.	TRBJ1-1	.	TRBV6-5
CASRGQGHGYTF	TGTGCCAGCAGGGGACAGGGTCATGGCTACACCTTC	TRBD1	TRBJ1-2	.	TRBV28
CASRHTQGGNQPQHF	TGTGCCAGTAGGCACACACAGGGCGGCAATCAGCCCCAGCATTTT	.	TRBJ1-5	.	TRBV19
CASSLVSSNTGELFF	TGTGCCAGCAGCTTAGTGTCTAGCAACACCGGGGAGCTGTTTTTT	.	TRBJ2-2	.	TRBV11-3
CASSPLGGRGSYEQYF	TGTGCCAGCAGCCCTTTGGGCGGGAGGGGGTCCTACGAGCAGTACTTC	TRBD2	TRBJ2-7	.	TRBV3-1/TRBV3-2
CASSPSGQETQYF	TGTGCCAGCAGCCCCTCGGGACAAGAGACCCAGTACTTC	.	TRBJ2-5	.	TRBV9
CASSPPVTVDTQYF	TGTGCCAGCTCACCACCGGTCACTGTAGATACGCAGTATTTT	.	TRBJ2-3	.	TRBV18
CASSLTGTGEAFF	TGTGCCAGCAGCTTGACGGGGACAGGTGAAGCTTTCTTT	TRBD1	TRBJ1-1	.	TRBV28
CASSVTPSGYGYTF	TGTGCCAGCAGTGTGACCCCTTCGGGCTATGGCTACACCTTC	.	TRBJ1-2	.	TRBV9
CASSKQGARNGYTF	TGTGCCAGCAGTAAACAGGGGGCGCGAAATGGCTACACCTTC	TRBD1	TRBJ1-2	.	TRBV28
CAISERDRGPYEQYF	TGTGCCATCAGTGAGAGGGACAGGGGGCCCTACGAGCAGTACTTC	TRBD1	TRBJ2-7	.	TRBV10-3
CASSRGLAGTYEQYF	TGCGCCAGCAGCAGGGGACTAGCGGGGACCTACGAGCAGTACTTC	TRBD2	TRBJ2-7	.	TRBV5-1
CASSLRIFYGYTF	TGTGCCAGCAGTTTGCGGATTTTCTATGGCTACACCTTC	.	TRBJ1-2	.	TRBV28
CASSVEVDSSDGDTIYF	TGTGCCAGCAGCGTAGAAGTCGACAGCTCCGATGGGGACACCATATATTTT	.	TRBJ1-3	.	TRBV9
CASSEGQLGQPQHF	TGTGCCAGCAGCGAAGGACAGCTAGGACAGCCCCAGCATTTT	.	TRBJ1-5	.	TRBV28
CASSPSSYNSPLHF	TGTGCCAGCAGCCCTAGCTCCTATAATTCACCCCTCCACTTT	.	TRBJ1-6	.	TRBV7-2
CARNSRDFPDNEQFF	TGTGCCCGAAACTCCCGGGACTTCCCCGACAATGAGCAGTTCTTC	.	TRBJ2-1	.	TRBV6-5